This TCR beta chain was profiled in a study of graft-versus-host responses after intestinal transplantation. This CDR3 spans 16 amino acids. CDR1 and CDR2 from the germline V gene are SGHRS and YFSETQ. Unmatched junction bases numbered 6, after V lost 4 bases and J lost 3 bases. Responders that carried the CFSE label, 200,000 of them, were plated with 200,000 irradiated, violet-dye-labeled stimulator cells. Libraries were prepared by immunoSEQ multiplex PCR; TCRdb keeps only in-frame clonotypes and omits some of them. The sample shows roughly 13,000 clones, 30% to 35% of them seen only once. This clone has just a few counts.

This sequence joins TRBV5-1 and TRBJ2-1; the match to TRBD2 covers 11 bases. Here the sequenced sample was alloreactive CD4+ T cells from a mixed lymphocyte reaction culture, taken before intestinal transplant. Subset indicated: CFSE-low proliferating T cells sorted from roughly six-day pre-transplant mixed lymphocyte reaction (GvH or HvG direction). The source is a human patient who received an intestinal transplant. DNA of the CDR3: TGCGCCAGCAGCCCCCTGACTAGCGGGGACTACAATGAGCAGTTCTTC. It is translated as CASSPLTSGDYNEQFF.